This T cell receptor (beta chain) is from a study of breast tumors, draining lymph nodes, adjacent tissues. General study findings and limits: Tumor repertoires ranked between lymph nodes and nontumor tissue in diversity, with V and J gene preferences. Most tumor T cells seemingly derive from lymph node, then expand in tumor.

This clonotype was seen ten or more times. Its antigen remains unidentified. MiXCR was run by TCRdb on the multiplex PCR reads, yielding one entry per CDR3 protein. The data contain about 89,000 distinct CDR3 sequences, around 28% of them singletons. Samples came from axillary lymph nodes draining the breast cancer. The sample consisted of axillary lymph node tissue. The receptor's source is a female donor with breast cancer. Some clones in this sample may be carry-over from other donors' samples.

The CDR3 coding sequence is TGTGCCAGTAGTATAGATCGACAGGGCGCTAACTATGGCTACACCTTC. It yields the protein CASSIDRQGANYGYTF. The V gene is TRBV19, the J gene TRBJ1-2; 7 bases map to TRBD1. CDR1 and CDR2 from the germline V gene are LNHDA and SQIVND (reference sequence). The CDR3 totals 16 residues. Trimming took 0 bases from V and 0 from J; bases not matched to a gene: 4.